These 2 T cell receptor beta chains came from one sample sequenced in a study of blood T cells in healthy people across ages. Then a second PCR, running about 6 to 11 cycles, was carried out with a sample-barcoded 5' primer and a J-beta primer mix. Using its own MiXCR run on the 5' RACE reads, TCRdb lists one record per CDR3 protein. The top ten clones hold 20% to 25% of a sample with about 580,000 distinct CDR3 sequences, roughly 48% of them seen once. Material: blood. The receptors originated from a man older than 75 in good health.

This clonotype was picked up many times. The chain couples TRBV7-9 to TRBJ2-7; D unresolved. V lost 5 bases to trimming and J lost 2 bases, with 4 bases between them. The CDR3 runs to 11 residues. Per the germline V gene, CDR1 is SEHNR and CDR2 is FQNEAQ (reference sequence). The CDR3 protein is CASSTTYEQYF. The DNA for the CDR3 is TGTGCCAGCAGCACCACCTACGAGCAGTACTTC.

This clonotype was observed a few times. The chain joins TRBV20-1 to TRBJ2-3, with D possibly TRBD1 on 5 matching bases. From germline, CDR1 is DFQATT and CDR2 SNEGSKA (reference sequence). CDR3 length equals 15 residues. V was cut by 6 bases and J by 2 bases, with 18 bases left in between. Here the CDR3 DNA reads TGCAGTGCAGAACGACAGCGCGTGACCACAGATACGCAGTATTTT. Its translation is CSAERQRVTTDTQYF.